This entry concerns a single T cell receptor beta chain. Its cognate antigen is unknown. The TRB libraries of cDNA were built by UMI-labeled 5' RACE. From the 5' RACE reads, TCRdb lists one entry per CDR3 protein and no DNA. Its table lists more than 50,000 distinct CDR3 sequences. This sample stems from a study of CXCR3-negative and CXCR3-positive naive CD8 T cells. Study-wide points: Comparably high diversity was seen in both naive subsets, and much lower diversity in memory CD8+ cells. After cryopreservation, expression of CXCR3 was partially reduced, and most assays were run with fresh PBMCs. For naive cells, CXCR3-negative and CXCR3-positive subsets had similar TRBV-TRBJ usage; for memory cells, usage differed.

Sequenced: naive CXCR3- CD8+ T cells from blood. Subset defined: CD45RO-CCR7+CD27+CD95- naive CD8+ T cells lacking CXCR3 (TNR3-). The TCR comes from a human donor in good health. Some clones in this sample may be carry-over from other donors' samples.

This CDR3 is CASAGDSSYEQYF. The chain is built from TRBV7-2 and TRBJ2-7; TCRdb's D call, TRBD1, is unchecked because there is no DNA. This CDR3 comprises 13 residues. Germline V lookup: CDR1 SGHTA, CDR2 FQGNSA.